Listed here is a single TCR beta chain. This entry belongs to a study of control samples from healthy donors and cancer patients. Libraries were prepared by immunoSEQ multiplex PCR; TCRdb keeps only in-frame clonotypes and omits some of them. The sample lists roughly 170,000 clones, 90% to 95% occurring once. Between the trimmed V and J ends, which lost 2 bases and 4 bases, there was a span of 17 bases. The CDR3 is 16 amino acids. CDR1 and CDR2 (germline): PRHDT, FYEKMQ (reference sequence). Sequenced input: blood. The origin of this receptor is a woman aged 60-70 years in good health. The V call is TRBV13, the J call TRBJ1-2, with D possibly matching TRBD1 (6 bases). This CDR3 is CASSLTGFGPLYGYTF. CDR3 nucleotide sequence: TGTGCCAGCAGCTTAACAGGGTTCGGACCCCTCTATGGCTACACCTTC. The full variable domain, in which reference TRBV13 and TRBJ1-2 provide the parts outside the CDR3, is AAGVIQSPRHLIKEKRETATLKCYPIPRHDTVYWYQQGPGQDPQFLISFYEKMQSDKGSIPDRFSAQQFSDYHSELNMSSLELGDSALYFCASSLTGFGPLYGYTFGSGTRLTVV.